This is a list of T cell receptor beta chains from one sample in a study of vaccination effects on CD4 cells after COVID-19. Sequencing was performed with immunoSEQ multiplex PCR; in TCRdb, only in-frame clones are kept and a portion is missing. The sample carries 70,000 or so clones, 77% recorded once. For these TCRs, the target antigens are not known. Sequencing was performed on CD4+ T cells from PBMCs cultured without peptide, taken before COVID-19 vaccination. Source of these receptors: a human donor who received a COVID-19 vaccine. Both conserved end residues are part of each CDR3. The order of the fields is CDR3 DNA, CDR3 protein, J gene, V gene, clone size, D gene. D genes are given only for firm matches. Clone size is given for some rows only: seen once, a few or many times, or a class if the clone is expanded.

CDR3 DNA: TGTGCCAGCAGTTTCTCAGGACTTCAGGGTGAGACCCAGTACTTC
CDR3 protein: CASSFSGLQGETQYF
J gene: TRBJ2-5
V gene: TRBV28
clone size: .
D gene: .

CDR3 DNA: TGTGCCAGCAGCGTACTGAACTATGGCTACACCTTC
CDR3 protein: CASSVLNYGYTF
J gene: TRBJ1-2
V gene: TRBV9
clone size: .
D gene: .

CDR3 DNA: TGTGCCAGCAGCTTTCTGAGGTTAAGTCGGGAGACCCAGTACTTC
CDR3 protein: CASSFLRLSRETQYF
J gene: TRBJ2-5
V gene: TRBV5-6
clone size: .
D gene: .

CDR3 DNA: TGCAGCGTTGACTCCGAAAAAAGGGGGACCCAGTACTTC
CDR3 protein: CSVDSEKRGTQYF
J gene: TRBJ2-5
V gene: TRBV29-1
clone size: once
D gene: .

CDR3 DNA: TGTGCCAGCAGAGGAGGCAATCAGCCCCAGCATTTT
CDR3 protein: CASRGGNQPQHF
J gene: TRBJ1-5
V gene: TRBV25-1
clone size: .
D gene: .

CDR3 DNA: TGTGCCAGCAGTGCGGGGCGTAGCTCCTACAATGAGCAGTTCTTC
CDR3 protein: CASSAGRSSYNEQFF
J gene: TRBJ2-1
V gene: TRBV2
clone size: .
D gene: .

CDR3 DNA: TGTGCCAGCTCACCACTCGGACAGACAAAAAACATTCAGTACTTC
CDR3 protein: CASSPLGQTKNIQYF
J gene: TRBJ2-4
V gene: TRBV18
clone size: .
D gene: .

CDR3 DNA: TGTGCCATCAGTCGGACACAAACAATAAACAATGAGCAGTTCTTC
CDR3 protein: CAISRTQTINNEQFF
J gene: TRBJ2-1
V gene: TRBV10-3
clone size: .
D gene: .

CDR3 DNA: TGTGCCAGCAGCCCCACTAGACTGTTTTTT
CDR3 protein: CASSPTRLFF
J gene: TRBJ1-4
V gene: TRBV7-9
clone size: .
D gene: .

CDR3 DNA: TGTGCCATCAGTGTTTTAAGCGGCCGCACTGAAGCTTTCTTT
CDR3 protein: CAISVLSGRTEAFF
J gene: TRBJ1-1
V gene: TRBV10-3
clone size: few
D gene: .

CDR3 DNA: TGTGCCAGTAGTCGACAGGGGACCGGGGAGCTGTTTTTT
CDR3 protein: CASSRQGTGELFF
J gene: TRBJ2-2
V gene: TRBV19
clone size: .
D gene: TRBD1

CDR3 DNA: TGCGCCAGCAGCTCGACAGGGGTTTCTGGAAACACCATATATTTT
CDR3 protein: CASSSTGVSGNTIYF
J gene: TRBJ1-3
V gene: TRBV5-1
clone size: .
D gene: TRBD1

CDR3 DNA: TGTGCCAGCAGCTTGGGGACTAGCGGATACCAAGAGACCCAGTACTTC
CDR3 protein: CASSLGTSGYQETQYF
J gene: TRBJ2-5
V gene: TRBV6-2/TRBV6-3
clone size: few
D gene: TRBD2

CDR3 DNA: TGTGCCAGCAGCTGGCCCGTACAGGGATCTAGCACAGATACGCAGTATTTT
CDR3 protein: CASSWPVQGSSTDTQYF
J gene: TRBJ2-3
V gene: TRBV7-2
clone size: .
D gene: .

CDR3 DNA: TGTGCCAGCAGTCTCGGACAGGGTACCACCATATATTTT
CDR3 protein: CASSLGQGTTIYF
J gene: TRBJ1-3
V gene: TRBV12-3/TRBV12-4
clone size: .
D gene: TRBD1

CDR3 DNA: TGTGCCACCAGTGGCAACAGGGTCACAGATACGCAGTATTTT
CDR3 protein: CATSGNRVTDTQYF
J gene: TRBJ2-3
V gene: TRBV24-1
clone size: .
D gene: .

CDR3 DNA: TGTGCCAGCAGCTTACAGGGGGTGCATGGCTACACCTTC
CDR3 protein: CASSLQGVHGYTF
J gene: TRBJ1-2
V gene: TRBV7-9
clone size: .
D gene: TRBD1

CDR3 DNA: TGCGCCAGCAGCCTTATACCTTCTAACTATGGCTACACCTTC
CDR3 protein: CASSLIPSNYGYTF
J gene: TRBJ1-2
V gene: TRBV5-1
clone size: few
D gene: .

CDR3 DNA: TGTGCCAGCAGCTTAATCTCCGGGGAGCTGTTTTTT
CDR3 protein: CASSLISGELFF
J gene: TRBJ2-2
V gene: TRBV7-3
clone size: few
D gene: .

CDR3 DNA: TGTGCCAGCAGCCCCACCAGCGAAAGGGTCCCGCTGTTTTTT
CDR3 protein: CASSPTSERVPLFF
J gene: TRBJ2-2
V gene: TRBV28
clone size: .
D gene: .

CDR3 DNA: TGTGCCAGCAGCCCTAGATTCACAGGGGGTTCTGGAAACACCATATATTTT
CDR3 protein: CASSPRFTGGSGNTIYF
J gene: TRBJ1-3
V gene: TRBV11-2
clone size: .
D gene: TRBD1

CDR3 DNA: TGTGCCAGCAGCCCCGCCGGGACAGGGGGCGCGGAAGGCTACACCTTC
CDR3 protein: CASSPAGTGGAEGYTF
J gene: TRBJ1-2
V gene: TRBV6-6
clone size: .
D gene: TRBD1

CDR3 DNA: TGTGCCAGCAGCGACTCAACCACTGAAGCTTTCTTT
CDR3 protein: CASSDSTTEAFF
J gene: TRBJ1-1
V gene: TRBV3-1/TRBV3-2
clone size: .
D gene: .

CDR3 DNA: TGTGCCAGCAGCAGAACGACTAGCTTGAATGGCTACACCTTC
CDR3 protein: CASSRTTSLNGYTF
J gene: TRBJ1-2
V gene: TRBV7-2
clone size: .
D gene: .

CDR3 DNA: TGTGCCAGCAGCAAAGGGGTGCACCCCAACACAGATACGCAGTATTTT
CDR3 protein: CASSKGVHPNTDTQYF
J gene: TRBJ2-3
V gene: TRBV21-1
clone size: .
D gene: .

CDR3 DNA: TGCAGCGTTTTTGAGACACCGACTAACTATGGCTACACCTTC
CDR3 protein: CSVFETPTNYGYTF
J gene: TRBJ1-2
V gene: TRBV29-1
clone size: once
D gene: .

CDR3 DNA: TGTGCCAGTAGTAGTAATAGCGCGAACACCGGGGAGCTGTTTTTT
CDR3 protein: CASSSNSANTGELFF
J gene: TRBJ2-2
V gene: TRBV19
clone size: .
D gene: .

CDR3 DNA: TGCAGCGTTGAAGGGGATAGCGGGGGGGCCTCGGCCAGCACAGATACGCAGTATTTT
CDR3 protein: CSVEGDSGGASASTDTQYF
J gene: TRBJ2-3
V gene: TRBV29-1
clone size: .
D gene: TRBD2

CDR3 DNA: TGTGCCAGCAGCTTAAGGCCCACAGGGCGGAACACTGAAGCTTTCTTT
CDR3 protein: CASSLRPTGRNTEAFF
J gene: TRBJ1-1
V gene: TRBV7-3
clone size: .
D gene: .

CDR3 DNA: TGTGCCAGCAGCTTGGGCCAGGGGGCAGGTGAAGCTTTCTTT
CDR3 protein: CASSLGQGAGEAFF
J gene: TRBJ1-1
V gene: TRBV5-4
clone size: .
D gene: TRBD1

CDR3 DNA: TGCGCCAGCAGCTATTACCTCGGGCTCTCTGGGGCCAACGTCCTGACTTTC
CDR3 protein: CASSYYLGLSGANVLTF
J gene: TRBJ2-6
V gene: TRBV5-1
clone size: .
D gene: .

CDR3 DNA: TGCGCCAGCAGCCTAGAAGGGAGGGGGACCGGGGAGCTGTTTTTT
CDR3 protein: CASSLEGRGTGELFF
J gene: TRBJ2-2
V gene: TRBV5-1
clone size: .
D gene: .

CDR3 DNA: TGTGCCAGTAGACGAGCAGGGGGGCCGGAGGAGCTGTTTTTT
CDR3 protein: CASRRAGGPEELFF
J gene: TRBJ2-2
V gene: TRBV19
clone size: .
D gene: .

CDR3 DNA: TGTGCCAGCAGCCAAGGACGGACCTCTGGAAACACCATATATTTT
CDR3 protein: CASSQGRTSGNTIYF
J gene: TRBJ1-3
V gene: TRBV5-4
clone size: .
D gene: .

CDR3 DNA: TGCGCCAGCAGCCAAGCCCCAAGACTAGCGGGGGATTCCCAGTACTTC
CDR3 protein: CASSQAPRLAGDSQYF
J gene: TRBJ2-5
V gene: TRBV4-1
clone size: .
D gene: TRBD2

CDR3 DNA: TGTGCCAGCAGACCCGACAGGGCGGGGAACACTGAAGCTTTCTTT
CDR3 protein: CASRPDRAGNTEAFF
J gene: TRBJ1-1
V gene: TRBV6-5
clone size: .
D gene: TRBD1

CDR3 DNA: TGTGCCAGCAGAACAGGGGCCGGAAACACCATATATTTT
CDR3 protein: CASRTGAGNTIYF
J gene: TRBJ1-3
V gene: TRBV6-5
clone size: .
D gene: TRBD1

CDR3 DNA: TGTGCCATCAAGTTGGGCGGGCCATTCACAGATACGCAGTATTTT
CDR3 protein: CAIKLGGPFTDTQYF
J gene: TRBJ2-3
V gene: TRBV10-3
clone size: .
D gene: .

CDR3 DNA: TGTGCCAGCAGCAAGGGGGGACAGGGAATTTCCTACACCTTC
CDR3 protein: CASSKGGQGISYTF
J gene: TRBJ1-2
V gene: TRBV5-5
clone size: .
D gene: TRBD1